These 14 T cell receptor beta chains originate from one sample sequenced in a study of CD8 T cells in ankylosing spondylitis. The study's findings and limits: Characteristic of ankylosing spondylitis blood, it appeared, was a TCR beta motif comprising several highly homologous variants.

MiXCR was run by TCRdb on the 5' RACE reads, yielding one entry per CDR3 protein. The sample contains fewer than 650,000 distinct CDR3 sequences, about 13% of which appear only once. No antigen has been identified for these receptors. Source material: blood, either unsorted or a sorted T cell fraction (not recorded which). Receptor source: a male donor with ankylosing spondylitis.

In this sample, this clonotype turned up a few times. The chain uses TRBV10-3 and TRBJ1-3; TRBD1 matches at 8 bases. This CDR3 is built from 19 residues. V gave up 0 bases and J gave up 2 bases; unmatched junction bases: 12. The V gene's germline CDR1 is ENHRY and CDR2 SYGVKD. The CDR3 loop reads CAISESGQASHDTGNTIYF. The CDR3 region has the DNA TGTGCCATCAGTGAGTCGGGACAGGCGTCTCACGATACTGGAAACACCATATATTTT.

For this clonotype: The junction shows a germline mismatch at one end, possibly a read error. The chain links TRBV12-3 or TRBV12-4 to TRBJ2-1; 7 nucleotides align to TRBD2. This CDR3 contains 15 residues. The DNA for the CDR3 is TGTGCCAGCAGTTTGTGGCGGGAGACCTACAATGAGGAGTTCTTC. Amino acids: CASSLWRETYNEEFF.

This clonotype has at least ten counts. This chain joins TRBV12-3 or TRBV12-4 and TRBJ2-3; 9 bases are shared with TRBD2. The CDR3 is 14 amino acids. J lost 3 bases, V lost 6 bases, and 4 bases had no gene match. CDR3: CASRPTSGTDTQYF. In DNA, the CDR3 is TGTGCCAGCAGACCCACTAGCGGGACAGATACGCAGTATTTT.

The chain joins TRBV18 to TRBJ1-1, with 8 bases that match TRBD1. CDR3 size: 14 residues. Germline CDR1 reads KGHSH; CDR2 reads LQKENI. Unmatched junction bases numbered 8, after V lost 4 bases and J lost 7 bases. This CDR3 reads CASSLAGQGREAFF. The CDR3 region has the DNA TGTGCCAGCTCACTGGCCGGACAGGGACGTGAAGCTTTCTTT.

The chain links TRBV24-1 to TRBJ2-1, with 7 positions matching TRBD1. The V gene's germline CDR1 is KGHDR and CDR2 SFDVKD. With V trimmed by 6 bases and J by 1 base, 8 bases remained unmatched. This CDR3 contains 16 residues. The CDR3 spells CATSRERTGSYNEQFF. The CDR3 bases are TGTGCCACCAGTCGGGAACGGACAGGTTCCTACAATGAGCAGTTCTTC.

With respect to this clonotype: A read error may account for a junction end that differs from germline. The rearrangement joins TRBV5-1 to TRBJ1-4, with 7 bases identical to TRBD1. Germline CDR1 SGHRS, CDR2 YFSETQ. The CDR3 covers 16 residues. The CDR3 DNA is TGCGCCAGCCGCTTGTCTCCGCTGACAGGGAGTGAAAAACTGTTTTTT. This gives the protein CASRLSPLTGSEKLFF. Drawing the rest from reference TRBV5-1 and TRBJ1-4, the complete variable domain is KAGVTQTPRYLIKTRGQQVTLSCSPISGHRSVSWYQQTPGQGLQFLFEYFSETQRNKGNFPGRFSGRQFSNSRSEMNVSTLELGDSALYLCASRLSPLTGSEKLFFGSGTQLSVL.

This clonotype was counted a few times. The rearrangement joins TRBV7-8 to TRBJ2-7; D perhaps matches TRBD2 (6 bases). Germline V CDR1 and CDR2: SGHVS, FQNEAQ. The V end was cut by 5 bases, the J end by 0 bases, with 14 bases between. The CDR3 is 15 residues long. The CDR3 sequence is CASSGDFFGSYEQYV. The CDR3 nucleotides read TGTGCCAGCAGCGGGGACTTCTTTGGCTCCTACGAGCAGTACGTC.

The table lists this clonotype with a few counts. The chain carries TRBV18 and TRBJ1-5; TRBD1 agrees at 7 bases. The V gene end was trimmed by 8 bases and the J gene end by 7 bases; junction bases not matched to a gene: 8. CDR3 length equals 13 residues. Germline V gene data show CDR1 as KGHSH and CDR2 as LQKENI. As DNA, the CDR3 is TGTGCCAGCGATCGACAGGGCGGCCAGCCCCAGCATTTT. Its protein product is CASDRQGGQPQHF.

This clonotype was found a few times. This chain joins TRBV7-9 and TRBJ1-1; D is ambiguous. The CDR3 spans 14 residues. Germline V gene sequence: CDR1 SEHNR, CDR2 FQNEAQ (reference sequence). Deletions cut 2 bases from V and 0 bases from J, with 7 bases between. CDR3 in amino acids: CASSLKGLNTEAFF. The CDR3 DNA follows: TGTGCCAGCAGCTTAAAGGGCTTGAACACTGAAGCTTTCTTT.

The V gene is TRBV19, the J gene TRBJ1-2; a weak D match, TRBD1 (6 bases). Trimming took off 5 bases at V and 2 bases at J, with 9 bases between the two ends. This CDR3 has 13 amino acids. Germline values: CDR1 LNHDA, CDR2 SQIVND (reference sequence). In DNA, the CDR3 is TGTGCCAGTAGTGCCAGGGGAAACTATGGCTACACCTTC. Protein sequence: CASSARGNYGYTF.

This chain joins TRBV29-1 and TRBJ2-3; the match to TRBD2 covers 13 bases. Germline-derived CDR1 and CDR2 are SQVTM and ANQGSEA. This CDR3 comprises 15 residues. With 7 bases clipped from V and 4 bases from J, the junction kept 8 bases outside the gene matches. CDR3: CSAQLLAGGPDTQYF. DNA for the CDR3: TGCAGCGCCCAATTACTAGCGGGAGGGCCAGATACGCAGTATTTT.

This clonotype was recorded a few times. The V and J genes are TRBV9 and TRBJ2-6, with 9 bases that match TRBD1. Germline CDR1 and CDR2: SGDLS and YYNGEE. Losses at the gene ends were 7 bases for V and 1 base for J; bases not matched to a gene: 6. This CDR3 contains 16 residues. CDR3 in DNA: TGTGCCAGCCATGGGGACAGGGCTTCTGGGGCCAACGTCCTGACTTTC. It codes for CASHGDRASGANVLTF.

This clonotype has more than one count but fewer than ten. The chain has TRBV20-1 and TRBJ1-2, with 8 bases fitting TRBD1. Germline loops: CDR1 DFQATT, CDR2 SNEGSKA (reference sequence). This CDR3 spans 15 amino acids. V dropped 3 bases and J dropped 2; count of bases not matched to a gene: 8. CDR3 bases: TGCAGTGCTAGGGACCAGGGGGCCGGGAACTATGGCTACACCTTC. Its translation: CSARDQGAGNYGYTF.

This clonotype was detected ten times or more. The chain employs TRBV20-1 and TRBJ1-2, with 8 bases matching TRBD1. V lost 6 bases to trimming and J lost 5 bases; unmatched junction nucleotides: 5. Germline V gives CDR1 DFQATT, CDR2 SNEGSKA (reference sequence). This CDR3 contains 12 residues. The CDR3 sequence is CSAEQGGYGYTF. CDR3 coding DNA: TGCAGTGCCGAACAGGGGGGATATGGCTACACCTTC.